The rows below give T cell receptor beta chains drawn from one sample of a study of T-cell memory formation after mild COVID-19. TCRdb processed the 5' RACE reads anew with MiXCR; each CDR3 protein has one entry. Among about 420,000 distinct CDR3 sequences, 20% to 30% were seen once, and the ten largest hold roughly 14%. Sequencing was done on a sample of PBMCs or a T cell subset sorted from them (not recorded which). The receptors were sampled from an adult woman who had mild COVID-19 (a few samples of this study predate the infection). Cell type and time point are not known. Each CDR3 is given with its conserved first and last residue. The order of the fields is D gene, V gene, J gene, clone size, CDR3 DNA, CDR3 protein. D genes are given only for firm matches. Clone size is given for some rows only: seen once, a few or many times, or a class if the clone is expanded.

D: TRBD1; V: TRBV5-1; J: TRBJ2-1; size: NA; DNA: TGCGCCAGCAGCGTGGACAGGGGAATAGGAGGGCCGTTCTTC; CDR3: CASSVDRGIGGPFF
D: NA; V: TRBV7-3; J: TRBJ2-3; size: NA; DNA: TGTGCCAGCAGCTCCCAGGGCGGTGATACGCAGTATTTT; CDR3: CASSSQGGDTQYF
D: NA; V: TRBV6-5; J: TRBJ2-3; size: NA; DNA: TGTGCCAGCTGGACCGGGTCCGATACGCAGTATTTT; CDR3: CASWTGSDTQYF
D: NA; V: TRBV30; J: TRBJ1-1; size: NA; DNA: TGTGCCTGGAACCACGCAGGCATGAACACTGAAGCTTTCTTT; CDR3: CAWNHAGMNTEAFF
D: NA; V: TRBV7-8; J: TRBJ1-1; size: NA; DNA: TGTGCCAGCAGCTTACCGGTTAGGAACACTGAAGCTTTCTTT; CDR3: CASSLPVRNTEAFF
D: NA; V: TRBV7-8; J: TRBJ2-1; size: many; DNA: TGTGCCAGCCGGGCCGGGGGAGACTTCAATGAGCAGTTCTTC; CDR3: CASRAGGDFNEQFF
D: TRBD1; V: TRBV7-9; J: TRBJ2-7; size: NA; DNA: TGTGCCAGCAGCTTATCTCGAGGGGGCAGGCTCCACGAGCAGTACTTC; CDR3: CASSLSRGGRLHEQYF
D: NA; V: TRBV7-2; J: TRBJ2-3; size: few; DNA: TGTGCCAGCAGCTTAGGGCTCTACACAGATACGCAGTATTTT; CDR3: CASSLGLYTDTQYF
D: NA; V: TRBV5-5; J: TRBJ2-7; size: NA; DNA: TGTGCCAGCAGCGAGGGGACCTACGAGCAGTACTTC; CDR3: CASSEGTYEQYF
D: TRBD1; V: TRBV5-1; J: TRBJ2-2; size: NA; DNA: TGCGCCAGCAGCTGGACAGGGGTCGGCACCGGGGAGCTGTTTTTT; CDR3: CASSWTGVGTGELFF